The present TCR beta chain was sequenced within a study of OX40 agonist ivuxolimab in advanced cancers. Study overall: The patients' treatment was ivuxolimab, an agonistic anti-OX40 (CD134) antibody. A mean age of roughly 62 years, range about 20 to 85, was recorded, and approximately 85% were male. Study-level findings and limits: Doses of 0.1 to 3.0 mg/kg were accompanied by clonal expansion of CD4+ and CD8+ blood T cells by week 6.

TCRdb's table, derived via immunoSEQ multiplex PCR, lists solely in-frame clones and lacks some. The data show tens of thousands of clones, with about 87% seen just once and 20% to 25% held by the top ten. Researchers took blood at baseline, on cycle 4 day 1, and on cycle 7 day 1. Details on this clone: Its matching antigen is unknown.

In germline, CDR1 is MDHEN, CDR2 SYDVKM. The CDR3 extends over 11 amino acids. The V end lost 6 bases, the J end lost 6 bases, and 6 bases lay between the germline ends. The V and J genes are TRBV28 and TRBJ1-5; no reliable D call. The TCR comes from an adult with an advanced solid tumor such as melanoma, head and neck, liver or kidney cancer. Material: CD4+ or CD8+ T cells sorted from blood, obtained in a trial of the OX40 agonist ivuxolimab. In nucleotides, the CDR3 is TGTGCCAGCAGCTTAGGTCAGCCCCAGCATTTT. Its translation is CASSLGQPQHF.